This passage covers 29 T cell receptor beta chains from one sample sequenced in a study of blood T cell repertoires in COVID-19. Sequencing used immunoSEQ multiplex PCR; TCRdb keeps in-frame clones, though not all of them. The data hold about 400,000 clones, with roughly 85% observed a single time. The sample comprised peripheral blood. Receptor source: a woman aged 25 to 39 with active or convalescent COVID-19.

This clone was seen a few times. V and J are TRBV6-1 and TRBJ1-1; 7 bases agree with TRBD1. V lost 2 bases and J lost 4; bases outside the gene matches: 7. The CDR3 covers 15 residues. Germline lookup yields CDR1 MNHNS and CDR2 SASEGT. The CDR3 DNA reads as TGTGCCAGCAGTGAAAGGACAGGCGGTGGCACTGAAGCTTTCTTT. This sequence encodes CASSERTGGGTEAFF.

The CDR3 protein is CAWSVRSGRRPDTQYF. The CDR3 nucleotides are TGTGCCTGGAGTGTACGTAGCGGGAGAAGACCCGATACGCAGTATTTT. The chain recombines TRBV30 with TRBJ2-3, with TRBD2 matching over 9 bases. The CDR3 sequence is 16 residues long. Germline V gene data show CDR1 as GTSNPN and CDR2 as SVGIG (reference sequence). V shed 0 bases, J shed 6 bases, and the junction held 10 bases outside the gene matches.

The chain's CDR3 is CASSSQSGTGSEKLFF. CDR3 coding DNA: TGTGCCAGCAGCAGCCAATCCGGGACAGGGTCAGAAAAACTGTTTTTT. The J gene is TRBJ1-4, the V gene TRBV5-4, with TRBD1 identical over 9 bases. CDR3 size: 16 residues. The V gene's germline CDR1 is SGHNT and CDR2 YYREEE (reference sequence). V dropped 4 bases and J dropped 8; count of bases not matched to a gene: 12.

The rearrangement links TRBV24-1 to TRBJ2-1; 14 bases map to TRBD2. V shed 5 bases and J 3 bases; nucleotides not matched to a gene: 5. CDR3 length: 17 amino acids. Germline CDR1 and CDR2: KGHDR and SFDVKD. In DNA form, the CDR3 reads TGTGCCACCAGTGGCTCGACTAGCGGGGGGGACTACAATGAGCAGTTCTTC. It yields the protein CATSGSTSGGDYNEQFF.

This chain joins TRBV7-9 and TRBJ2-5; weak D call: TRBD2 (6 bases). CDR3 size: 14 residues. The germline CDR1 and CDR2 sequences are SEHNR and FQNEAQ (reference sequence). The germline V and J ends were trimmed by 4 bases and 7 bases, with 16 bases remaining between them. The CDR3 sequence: CASSWPGDVGTQYF. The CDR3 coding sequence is TGTGCCAGCAGCTGGCCGGGGGACGTGGGGACCCAGTACTTC.

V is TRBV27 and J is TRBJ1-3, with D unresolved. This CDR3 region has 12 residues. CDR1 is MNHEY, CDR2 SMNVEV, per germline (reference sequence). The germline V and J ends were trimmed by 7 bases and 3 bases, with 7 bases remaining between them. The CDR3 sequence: CASTGDGNTIYF. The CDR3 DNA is TGTGCCAGCACGGGAGATGGAAACACCATATATTTT.

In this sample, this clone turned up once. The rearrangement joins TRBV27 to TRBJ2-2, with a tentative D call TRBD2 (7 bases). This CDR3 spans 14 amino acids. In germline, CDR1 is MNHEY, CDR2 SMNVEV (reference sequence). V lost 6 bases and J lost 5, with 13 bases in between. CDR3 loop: CASSVGGATGELFF. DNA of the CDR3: TGTGCCAGCAGCGTTGGGGGGGCAACCGGGGAGCTGTTTTTT.

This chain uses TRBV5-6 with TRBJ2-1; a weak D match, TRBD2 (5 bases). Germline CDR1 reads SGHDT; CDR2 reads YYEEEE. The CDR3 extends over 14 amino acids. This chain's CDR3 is CAPAYTRNLTEQFF. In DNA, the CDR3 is TGTGCTCCAGCTTACACTAGGAACCTGACTGAGCAGTTCTTC.

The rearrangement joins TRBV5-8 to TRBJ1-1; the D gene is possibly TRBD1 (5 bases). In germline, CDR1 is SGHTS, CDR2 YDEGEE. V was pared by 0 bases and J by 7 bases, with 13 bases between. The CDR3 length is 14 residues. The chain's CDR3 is CASSLAYSDSEAFF. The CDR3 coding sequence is TGTGCCAGCAGCTTGGCCTATTCCGACAGTGAAGCTTTCTTT. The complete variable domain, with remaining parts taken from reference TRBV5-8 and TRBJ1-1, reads EAGVTQSPTHLIKTRGQQATLRCSPISGHTSVYWYQQALGLGLQFLLWYDEGEERNRGNFPPRFSGRQFPNYSSELNVNALELEDSALYLCASSLAYSDSEAFFGQGTRLTVV.

The CDR3 sequence: CATSHGSESGELFF. The CDR3 DNA reads TGTGCCACCAGTCATGGATCGGAGTCCGGGGAGCTGTTTTTT. The chain carries TRBV24-1 and TRBJ2-2; D not resolved. Trimming pared 6 bases from V and 6 bases from J, leaving 13 bases between. In germline, CDR1 is KGHDR, CDR2 SFDVKD. The CDR3 is 14 residues long.

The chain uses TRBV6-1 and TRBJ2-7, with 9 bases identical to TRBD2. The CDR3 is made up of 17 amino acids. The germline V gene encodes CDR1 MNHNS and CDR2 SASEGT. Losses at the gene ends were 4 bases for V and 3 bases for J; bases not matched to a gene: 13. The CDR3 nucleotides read TGTGCCAGCAGTGCTCGGAAGGCTAGCGGGATTAGCTACGAGCAGTACTTC. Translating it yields CASSARKASGISYEQYF.

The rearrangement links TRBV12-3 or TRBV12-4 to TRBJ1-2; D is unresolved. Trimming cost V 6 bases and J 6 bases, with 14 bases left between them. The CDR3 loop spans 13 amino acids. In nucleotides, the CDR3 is TGTGCCAGCAGGGCGGGCCACGGCGATGGCTACACCTTC. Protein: CASRAGHGDGYTF.

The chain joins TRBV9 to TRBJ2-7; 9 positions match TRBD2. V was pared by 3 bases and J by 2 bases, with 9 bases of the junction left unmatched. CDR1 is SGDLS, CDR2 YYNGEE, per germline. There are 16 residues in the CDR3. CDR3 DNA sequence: TGTGCCAGCAGCGCTGCCGTGGCGGGAGGGCCCTACGAGCAGTACTTC. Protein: CASSAAVAGGPYEQYF.

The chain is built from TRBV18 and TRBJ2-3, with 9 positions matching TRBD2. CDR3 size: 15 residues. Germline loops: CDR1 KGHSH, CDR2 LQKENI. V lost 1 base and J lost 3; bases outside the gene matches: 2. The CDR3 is CASSPLAGATDTQYF. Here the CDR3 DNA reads TGTGCCAGCTCACCACTAGCGGGGGCGACAGATACGCAGTATTTT. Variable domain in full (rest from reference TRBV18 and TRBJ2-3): NAGVMQNPRHLVRRRGQEARLRCSPMKGHSHVYWYRQLPEEGLKFMVYLQKENIIDESGMPKERFSAEFPKEGPSILRIQQVVRGDSAAYFCASSPLAGATDTQYFGPGTRLTVL.

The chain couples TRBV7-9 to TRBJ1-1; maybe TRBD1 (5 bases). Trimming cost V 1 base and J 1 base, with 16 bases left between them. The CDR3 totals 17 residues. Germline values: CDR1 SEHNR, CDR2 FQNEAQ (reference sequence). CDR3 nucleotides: TGTGCCAGCAGCTTAGGGGGCACAGACCCTGGGAACACTGAAGCTTTCTTT. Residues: CASSLGGTDPGNTEAFF.

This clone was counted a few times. The CDR3 DNA sequence: TGTGCCAGCAGCCAAGACAGGACACAGTCCTACACCTTC. Translation gives CASSQDRTQSYTF. The V call is TRBV14, the J call TRBJ1-2, with a weak D call TRBD1 (5 bases). The length of the CDR3 is 13 residues. CDR1 SGHDN and CDR2 FVKESK come from the germline V gene. The V end lost 0 bases, the J end lost 10 bases, and 12 bases lay between the germline ends.

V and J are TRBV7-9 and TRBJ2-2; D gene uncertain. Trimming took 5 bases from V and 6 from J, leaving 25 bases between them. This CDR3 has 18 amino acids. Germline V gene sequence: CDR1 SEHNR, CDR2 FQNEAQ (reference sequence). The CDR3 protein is CASSPKLTFSSDPGELFF. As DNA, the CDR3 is TGTGCCAGCAGCCCAAAATTGACATTTTCTTCGGATCCCGGGGAGCTGTTTTTT. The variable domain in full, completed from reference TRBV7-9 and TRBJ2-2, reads DTGVSQNPRHKITKRGQNVTFRCDPISEHNRLYWYRQTLGQGPEFLTYFQNEAQLEKSRLLSDRFSAERPKGSFSTLEIQRTEQGDSAMYLCASSPKLTFSSDPGELFFGEGSRLTVL.

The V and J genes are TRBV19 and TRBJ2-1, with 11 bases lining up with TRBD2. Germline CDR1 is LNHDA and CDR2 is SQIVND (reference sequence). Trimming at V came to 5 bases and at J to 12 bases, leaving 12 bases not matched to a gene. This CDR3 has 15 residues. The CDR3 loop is CASSSGLAVITGQFF. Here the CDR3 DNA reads TGTGCCAGTAGTTCGGGACTAGCGGTAATAACGGGGCAGTTCTTC.

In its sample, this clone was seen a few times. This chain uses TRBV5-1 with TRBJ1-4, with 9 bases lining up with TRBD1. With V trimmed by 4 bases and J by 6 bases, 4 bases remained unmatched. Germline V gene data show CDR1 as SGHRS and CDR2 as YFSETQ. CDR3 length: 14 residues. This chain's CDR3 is CASSDRTGDEKLFF. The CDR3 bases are TGCGCCAGCAGCGACCGGACAGGGGATGAAAAACTGTTTTTT.

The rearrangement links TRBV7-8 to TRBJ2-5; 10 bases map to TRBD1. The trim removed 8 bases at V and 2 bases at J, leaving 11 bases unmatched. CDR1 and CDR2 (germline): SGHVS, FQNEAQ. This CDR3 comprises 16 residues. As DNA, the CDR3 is TGTGCCAGCCAAAATCCGGGACAGGGGCAACAAGAGACCCAGTACTTC. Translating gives CASQNPGQGQQETQYF.

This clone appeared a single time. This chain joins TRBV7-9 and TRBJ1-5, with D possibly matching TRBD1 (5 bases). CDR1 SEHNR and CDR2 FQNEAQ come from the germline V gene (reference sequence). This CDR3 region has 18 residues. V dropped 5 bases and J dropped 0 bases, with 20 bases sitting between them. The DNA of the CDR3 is TGTGCCAGCAGCACAAGGTCCCGACAGATTACTAGCAATCAGCCCCAGCATTTT. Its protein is CASSTRSRQITSNQPQHF.

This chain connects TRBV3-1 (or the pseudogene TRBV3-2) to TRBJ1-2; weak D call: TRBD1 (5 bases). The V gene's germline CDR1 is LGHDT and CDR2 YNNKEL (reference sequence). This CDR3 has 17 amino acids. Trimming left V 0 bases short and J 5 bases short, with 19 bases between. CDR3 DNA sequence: TGTGCCAGCAGCCAAGAATCGCCAGGGCGGTCCCTGTATGGCTACACCTTC. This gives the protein CASSQESPGRSLYGYTF.

CDR3 in amino acids: CASSQEDSTRLYGYTF. CDR3 sequence (DNA): TGTGCCAGCAGCCAGGAGGACAGCACAAGACTCTATGGCTACACCTTC. The chain recombines TRBV5-4 with TRBJ1-2, with D maybe TRBD1 (6 bases). The CDR3 consists of 16 residues. The germline gives CDR1 SGHNT, CDR2 YYREEE (reference sequence). The germline V and J ends were trimmed by 4 bases and 4 bases, with 20 bases remaining between them.

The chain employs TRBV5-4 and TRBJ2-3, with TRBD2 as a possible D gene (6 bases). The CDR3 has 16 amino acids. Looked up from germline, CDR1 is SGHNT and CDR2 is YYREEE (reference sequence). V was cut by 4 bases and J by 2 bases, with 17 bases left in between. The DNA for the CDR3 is TGTGCCAGCAGCGGGGGGACCCTGAGAACCACAGATACGCAGTATTTT. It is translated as CASSGGTLRTTDTQYF.

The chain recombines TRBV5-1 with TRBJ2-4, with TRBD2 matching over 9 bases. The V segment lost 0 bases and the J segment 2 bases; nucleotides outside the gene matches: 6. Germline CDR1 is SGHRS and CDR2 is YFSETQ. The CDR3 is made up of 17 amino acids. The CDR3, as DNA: TGCGCCAGCAGCTTGGTAGTAGCGGGAGTTTCCAAAAACATTCAGTACTTC. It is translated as CASSLVVAGVSKNIQYF.

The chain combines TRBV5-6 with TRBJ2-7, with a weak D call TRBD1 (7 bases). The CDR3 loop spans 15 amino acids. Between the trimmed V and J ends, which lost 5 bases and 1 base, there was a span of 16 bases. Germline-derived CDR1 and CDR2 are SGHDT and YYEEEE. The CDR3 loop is CASRYRGAGSYEQYF. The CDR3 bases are TGTGCCAGCAGATACAGGGGCGCGGGGTCCTACGAGCAGTACTTC.

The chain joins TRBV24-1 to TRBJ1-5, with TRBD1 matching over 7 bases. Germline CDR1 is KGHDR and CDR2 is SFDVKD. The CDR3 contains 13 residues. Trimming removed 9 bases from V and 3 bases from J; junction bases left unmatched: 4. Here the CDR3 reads CATSTGHNQPQHF. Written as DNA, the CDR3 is TGTGCCACCTCGACAGGGCACAATCAGCCCCAGCATTTT.

The CDR3 bases are TGTGCCAGCAGCGAGACAGGGGTAAACACCGGGGAGCTGTTTTTT. It is translated as CASSETGVNTGELFF. V gene TRBV25-1 combines with J gene TRBJ2-2, with TRBD1 matching over 8 bases. The CDR3 has 15 residues. The germline CDR1 and CDR2 sequences are MGHDK and SYGVNS. V lost 6 bases, J lost 2 bases, and 5 bases stayed unmatched.

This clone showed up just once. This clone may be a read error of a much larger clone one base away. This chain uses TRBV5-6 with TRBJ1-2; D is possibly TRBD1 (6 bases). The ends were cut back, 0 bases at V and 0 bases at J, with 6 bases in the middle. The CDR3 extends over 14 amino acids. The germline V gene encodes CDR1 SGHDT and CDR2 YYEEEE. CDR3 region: CASSLGQANYGYTF. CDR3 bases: TGTGCCAGCAGCTTGGGACAGGCTAACTATGGCTACACCTTC. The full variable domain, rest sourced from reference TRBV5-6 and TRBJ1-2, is DAGVTQSPTHLIKTRGQQVTLRCSPKSGHDTVSWYQQALGQGPQFIFQYYEEEERQRGNFPDRFSGHQFPNYSSELNVNALLLGDSALYLCASSLGQANYGYTFGSGTRLTVV.